The 10 T cell receptor beta chains below come from one sample, sequenced in a study of blood T cell repertoires in COVID-19. Generated by immunoSEQ multiplex PCR, the TCRdb table keeps only in-frame clones and is missing some. Of 210,000 or so clones in the sample, roughly 85% were seen once. The sample consisted of peripheral blood. The receptors stem from a man aged 50 to 59 with COVID-19, enrolled during active disease.

This clone has more than one count but fewer than ten. This chain uses TRBV18 with TRBJ2-4; 9 bases align to TRBD1. Germline assignment: CDR1 KGHSH and CDR2 LQKENI. V lost 6 bases to trimming and J lost 6 bases; unmatched junction nucleotides: 9. The CDR3 has 15 amino acids. The CDR3 DNA is TGTGCCAGCTCCCGGGGACAGGGCGCCGGAAACATTCAGTACTTC. Its protein is CASSRGQGAGNIQYF.

V usage is TRBV12-3 or TRBV12-4 and J usage is TRBJ1-2; D is perhaps TRBD1 (5 bases). The CDR3 length is 12 residues. V lost 8 bases to trimming and J lost 7 bases, with 14 bases between them. CDR3 protein: CASERGVGGYTF. CDR3 DNA sequence: TGTGCCAGCGAACGGGGGGTAGGTGGCTACACCTTC.

The chain's CDR3 is CASRSRGDGELFF. As DNA, the CDR3 is TGTGCCAGCAGGTCACGGGGGGACGGGGAGCTGTTTTTT. This rearrangement joins TRBV7-2 to TRBJ2-2; 7 bases match TRBD2. The germline V gene encodes CDR1 SGHTA and CDR2 FQGNSA. Losses at the gene ends were 6 bases for V and 7 bases for J; bases not matched to a gene: 5. This CDR3 has 13 residues.

V and J are TRBV10-3 and TRBJ2-3, with 7 bases identical to TRBD2. Unmatched junction bases numbered 10, after V lost 10 bases and J lost 6 bases. The CDR3 loop spans 13 amino acids. Germline V gene sequence: CDR1 ENHRY, CDR2 SYGVKD. The CDR3 here is CATLGRGEDTQYF. The DNA of the CDR3 is TGTGCCACCCTTGGGAGGGGAGAGGATACGCAGTATTTT.

CDR3: CASSLRVSNTGELFF. The CDR3 coding sequence is TGCGCCAGCAGCCTCAGGGTTTCGAACACCGGGGAGCTGTTTTTT. The rearrangement uses TRBV5-1 and TRBJ2-2; perhaps TRBD1 as D (5 bases). Germline CDR1 SGHRS, CDR2 YFSETQ. The CDR3 covers 15 residues. Trimming pared 4 bases from V and 0 bases from J, leaving 10 bases between.

This chain links TRBV18 with TRBJ1-4; the match to TRBD1 covers 8 bases. Germline V gene sequence: CDR1 KGHSH, CDR2 LQKENI. V was clipped by 0 bases and J by 7 bases; unmatched bases: 4. The CDR3 is 15 amino acids. CDR3 sequence reads: CASSPPSGGGEKLFF. In nucleotides, the CDR3 is TGTGCCAGCTCACCACCGTCAGGGGGCGGTGAAAAACTGTTTTTT.

This sequence joins TRBV2 and TRBJ2-7; D gene ambiguous. CDR3 length equals 14 residues. CDR1 and CDR2 from the germline V gene are SNHLY and FYNNEI. Trimming pared 8 bases from V and 2 bases from J, leaving 16 bases between. The CDR3 region has the DNA TGTGCCAGCGGCCCTCCAGAGACACCCTACGAGCAGTACTTC. Protein sequence: CASGPPETPYEQYF.

The chain recombines TRBV4-1 with TRBJ2-2, with 13 bases matching TRBD2. With 1 base clipped from V and 5 bases from J, the junction kept 7 bases outside the gene matches. Germline V gene data show CDR1 as MGHRA and CDR2 as YSYEKL. This CDR3 region has 18 residues. The CDR3 spells CASSQGGLAGVGTGELFF. The CDR3 nucleotides read TGCGCCAGCAGCCAAGGAGGACTAGCGGGGGTTGGGACCGGGGAGCTGTTTTTT.

The chain couples TRBV7-2 to TRBJ2-7; D gene unclear. CDR1 is SGHTA, CDR2 FQGNSA, per germline. The ends were cut back, 5 bases at V and 3 bases at J, with 17 bases in the middle. The CDR3 consists of 15 residues. The CDR3 spells CASSPVSPRDYEQYF. The CDR3 region has the DNA TGTGCCAGCAGCCCCGTATCGCCCCGCGACTACGAGCAGTACTTC.

This chain links TRBV2 with TRBJ2-2; possibly TRBD2 for D (6 bases). Trimming took off 7 bases at V and 4 bases at J, with 16 bases between the two ends. From germline, CDR1 is SNHLY and CDR2 FYNNEI. The CDR3 is 15 amino acids. The CDR3 spells CASTWGSGTTGELFF. The CDR3 coding sequence is TGTGCCAGCACCTGGGGTAGCGGTACCACCGGGGAGCTGTTTTTT.